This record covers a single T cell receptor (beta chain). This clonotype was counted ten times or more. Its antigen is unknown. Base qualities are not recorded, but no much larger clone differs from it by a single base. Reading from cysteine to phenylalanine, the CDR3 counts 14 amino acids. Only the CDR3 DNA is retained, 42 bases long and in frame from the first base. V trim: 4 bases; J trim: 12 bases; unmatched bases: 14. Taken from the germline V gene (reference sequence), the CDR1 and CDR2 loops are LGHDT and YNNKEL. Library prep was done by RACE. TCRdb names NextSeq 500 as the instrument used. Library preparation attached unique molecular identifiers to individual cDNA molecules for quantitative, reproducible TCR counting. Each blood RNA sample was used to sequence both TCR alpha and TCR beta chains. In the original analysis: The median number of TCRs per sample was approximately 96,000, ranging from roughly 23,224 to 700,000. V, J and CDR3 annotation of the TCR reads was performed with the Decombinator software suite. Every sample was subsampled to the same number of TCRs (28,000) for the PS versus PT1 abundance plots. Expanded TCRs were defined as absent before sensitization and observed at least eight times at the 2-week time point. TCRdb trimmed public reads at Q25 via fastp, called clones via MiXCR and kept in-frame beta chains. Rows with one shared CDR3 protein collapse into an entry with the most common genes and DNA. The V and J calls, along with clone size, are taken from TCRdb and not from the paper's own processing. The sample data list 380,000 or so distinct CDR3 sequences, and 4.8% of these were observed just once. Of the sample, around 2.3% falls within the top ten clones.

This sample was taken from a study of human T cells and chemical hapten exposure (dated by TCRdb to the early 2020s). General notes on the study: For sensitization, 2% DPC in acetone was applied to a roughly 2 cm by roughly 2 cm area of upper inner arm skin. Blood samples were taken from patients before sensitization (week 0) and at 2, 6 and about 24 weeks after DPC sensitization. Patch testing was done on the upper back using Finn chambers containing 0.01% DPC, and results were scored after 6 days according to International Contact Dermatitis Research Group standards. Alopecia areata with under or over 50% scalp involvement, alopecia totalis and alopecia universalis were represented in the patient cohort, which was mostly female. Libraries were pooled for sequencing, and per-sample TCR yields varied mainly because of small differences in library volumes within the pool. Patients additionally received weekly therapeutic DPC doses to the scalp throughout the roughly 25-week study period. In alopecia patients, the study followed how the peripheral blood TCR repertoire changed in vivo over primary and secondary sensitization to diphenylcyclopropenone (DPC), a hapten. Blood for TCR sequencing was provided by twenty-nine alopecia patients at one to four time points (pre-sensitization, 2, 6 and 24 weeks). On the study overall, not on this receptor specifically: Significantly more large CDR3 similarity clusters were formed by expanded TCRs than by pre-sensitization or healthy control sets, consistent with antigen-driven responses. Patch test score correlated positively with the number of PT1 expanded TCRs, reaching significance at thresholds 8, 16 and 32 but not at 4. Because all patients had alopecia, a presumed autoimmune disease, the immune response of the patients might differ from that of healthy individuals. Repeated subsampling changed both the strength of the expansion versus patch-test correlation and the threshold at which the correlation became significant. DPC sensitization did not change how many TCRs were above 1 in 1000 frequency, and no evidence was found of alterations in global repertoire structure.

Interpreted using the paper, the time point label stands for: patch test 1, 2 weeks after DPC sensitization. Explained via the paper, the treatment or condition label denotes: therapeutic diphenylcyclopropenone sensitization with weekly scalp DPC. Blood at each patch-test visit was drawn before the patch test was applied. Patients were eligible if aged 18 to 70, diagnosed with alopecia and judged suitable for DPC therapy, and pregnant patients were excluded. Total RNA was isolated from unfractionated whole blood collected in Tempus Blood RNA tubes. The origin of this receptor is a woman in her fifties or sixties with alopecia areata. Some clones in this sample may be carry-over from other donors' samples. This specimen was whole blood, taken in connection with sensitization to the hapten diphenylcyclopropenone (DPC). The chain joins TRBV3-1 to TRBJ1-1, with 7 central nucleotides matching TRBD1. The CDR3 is CASSRPTGLRAPFF. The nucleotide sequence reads TGTGCCAGCAGCCGGCCGACAGGGCTCCGGGCGCCTTTCTTT.